This paragraph reports one T cell receptor beta chain. These data belong to a study of blood T cell repertoires in COVID-19. Looking at the study overall: COVID-19 samples, acute and convalescent, were from the United States, Italy and Spain. PBMCs, B-cell-depleted T cells, or T cells provided the cDNA or gDNA that made up the material.

CDR1 is SGHTA, CDR2 FQGTGA, per germline. There are 18 residues in the CDR3. Trimming removed 2 bases at V and 0 bases at J, with 20 bases between. How the authors handled the data: The assay estimated nucleated cells by amplifying reference gene primers. Some clones are missing from TCRdb's copy, which holds only in-frame ones; the method was immunoSEQ multiplex PCR. For V, J and clone size, that table is used; D and trimming come from the DNA. The data show tens of thousands of clones, with around four fifths seen just once and around 3.1% held by the top ten. The clonotype originates from a man in his fifties or sixties with acute or convalescent COVID-19. The chain uses TRBV7-3 and TRBJ2-7; tentatively, D is TRBD2 (7 bases). The sequencing sample was made of peripheral blood. Here the CDR3 DNA reads TGTGCCAGCAGCTTAGAAGGTCCGGGGGGCCCCGTCTCCTACGAGCAGTACTTC. Its protein product is CASSLEGPGGPVSYEQYF.